These 23 T cell receptor beta chains originate from one sample sequenced in a study of cytomegalovirus exposure and HLA in healthy donors. The PCR had 60 Vbeta and 13 Jbeta primers. The data were produced by immunoSEQ multiplex PCR, yet TCRdb's version contains in-frame clones alone and is incomplete. This sample has about 110,000 clones; about an eighth occur once, and the top ten carry approximately 16%. Sequenced material: PBMCs. These receptor sequences come from a man aged 35 to 55 in good health and CMV-seropositive.

In its sample, this clone was seen a few times. V usage is TRBV10-3 and J usage is TRBJ1-3, with a possible D match to TRBD1 (6 bases). With 7 bases removed from V and 0 bases from J, the gap between germline ends came to 10 bases. This CDR3 comprises 14 residues. Looked up from germline, CDR1 is ENHRY and CDR2 is SYGVKD. The CDR3 DNA reads as TGTGCCATCACGGACAGAAGCTCTGGAAACACCATATATTTT. This codes for CAITDRSSGNTIYF.

This clone has a single count. The genes are TRBV7-9 and TRBJ2-7, with D hard to call. The CDR3 has 15 amino acids. The V and J ends lost 1 base and 0 bases respectively, with 10 bases between them. From germline, CDR1 is SEHNR and CDR2 FQNEAQ (reference sequence). Here the CDR3 reads CASSLVDSFSYEQYF. CDR3 sequence (DNA): TGTGCCAGCAGCTTAGTTGACTCCTTCTCCTACGAGCAGTACTTC.

There are a few counts of this clone. This chain links TRBV27 with TRBJ1-1, with 7 bases identical to TRBD1. The CDR3 covers 14 residues. Germline V gene sequence: CDR1 MNHEY, CDR2 SMNVEV (reference sequence). J gave up 4 bases and V 5 bases, and 7 bases lay outside the gene matches. The CDR3 loop reads CASSPTGQSTEAFF. In nucleotides, the CDR3 is TGTGCCAGCAGTCCGACAGGGCAGAGCACTGAAGCTTTCTTT.

This clone was observed a handful of times. The chain has TRBV5-4 and TRBJ1-5, with TRBD1 identical over 8 bases. Germline-derived CDR1 and CDR2 are SGHNT and YYREEE (reference sequence). After removal of 5 bases from V and 1 base from J, the junction contained 11 bases not matched to a gene. The CDR3 sequence is 17 residues long. The CDR3 DNA reads as TGTGCCAGCAGTTGGGGGAAACAGGGGGAGAGCAATCAGCCCCAGCATTTT. This gives the protein CASSWGKQGESNQPQHF. The full variable domain, its missing parts supplied by reference TRBV5-4 and TRBJ1-5, is ETGVTQSPTHLIKTRGQQVTLRCSSQSGHNTVSWYQQALGQGPQFIFQYYREEENGRGNFPPRFSGLQFPNYSSELNVNALELDDSALYLCASSWGKQGESNQPQHFGDGTRLSIL.

This clone was observed a handful of times. The chain is built from TRBV9 and TRBJ2-7; the D gene is possibly TRBD2 (7 bases). Germline-derived CDR1 and CDR2 are SGDLS and YYNGEE. The CDR3 runs 15 residues. The V end lost 0 bases, the J end lost 0 bases, and 10 bases lay between the germline ends. CDR3: CASSVGGGFSYEQYF. The CDR3 coding sequence is TGTGCCAGCAGCGTAGGCGGGGGCTTCTCCTACGAGCAGTACTTC.

The V and J genes are TRBV5-1 and TRBJ2-3; weak D call: TRBD2 (5 bases). Germline CDR1 is SGHRS and CDR2 is YFSETQ. Trimming removed 4 bases from V and 4 bases from J, with 28 bases in between. This CDR3 has 19 amino acids. The CDR3 sequence: CASSLGSGFSAVVSDTQYF. Here the CDR3 DNA reads TGCGCCAGCAGCCTTGGGAGTGGTTTTAGCGCCGTAGTTTCAGATACGCAGTATTTT. The entire variable domain, with the rest obtained from reference TRBV5-1 and TRBJ2-3, is as follows: KAGVTQTPRYLIKTRGQQVTLSCSPISGHRSVSWYQQTPGQGLQFLFEYFSETQRNKGNFPGRFSGRQFSNSRSEMNVSTLELGDSALYLCASSLGSGFSAVVSDTQYFGPGTRLTVL.

The chain combines TRBV5-6 with TRBJ2-2; 10 bases are a match to TRBD2. The trim removed 2 bases at V and 3 bases at J, leaving 4 bases unmatched. This CDR3 comprises 16 residues. Germline V gene lookup returns CDR1 SGHDT and CDR2 YYEEEE. This CDR3 reads CASSFLAGGYTGELFF. CDR3 nucleotides: TGTGCCAGCAGCTTTTTAGCGGGAGGTTACACCGGGGAGCTGTTTTTT.

This clone was picked up a small number of times. V gene TRBV11-2 combines with J gene TRBJ2-1, with a possible D match to TRBD1 (5 bases). This CDR3 comprises 15 residues. Germline assignment: CDR1 SGHAT and CDR2 FQNNGV. V lost 6 bases and J 6 bases, leaving 18 bases between the germline ends. CDR3 coding DNA: TGTGCCAGCAGTTTTAGCTCCCCTAGGGGCAATGAGCAGTTCTTC. This codes for CASSFSSPRGNEQFF. The entire variable domain, with the rest obtained from reference TRBV11-2 and TRBJ2-1, is as follows: EAGVAQSPRYKIIEKRQSVAFWCNPISGHATLYWYQQILGQGPKLLIQFQNNGVVDDSQLPKDRFSAERLKGVDSTLKIQPAKLEDSAVYLCASSFSSPRGNEQFFGPGTRLTVL.

This clone has a handful of counts. The chain recombines TRBV27 with TRBJ1-5; D possibly corresponds to TRBD1 (5 bases). Germline assignment: CDR1 MNHEY and CDR2 SMNVEV (reference sequence). CDR3 length: 13 amino acids. Deletions cut 6 bases from V and 5 bases from J, with 11 bases between. CDR3 amino acids: CASSPGGDQPQHF. In DNA, the CDR3 is TGTGCCAGCAGCCCGGGGGGGGATCAGCCCCAGCATTTT.

This clone was seen a few times. This rearrangement joins TRBV27 to TRBJ2-7; maybe TRBD1 (6 bases). The CDR3 has 15 residues. Per the germline V gene, CDR1 is MNHEY and CDR2 is SMNVEV (reference sequence). Between the trimmed V and J ends, which lost 4 bases and 3 bases, there was a span of 16 bases. CDR3 in DNA: TGTGCCAGCAGTTCGACACCGGGACATCTCTACGAGCAGTACTTC. It yields the protein CASSSTPGHLYEQYF.

The chain links TRBV5-3 to TRBJ2-5, with TRBD2 matching 11 bases. TRBV5-3 is an ORF, with its function uncertain. Trimming took 4 bases from V and 3 from J; bases not matched to a gene: 17. This CDR3 contains 19 residues. The DNA for the CDR3 is TGTGCCAGAAGCCCTTTAAAAGGGGTAGCGGGAGGGCTGAAAGAGACCCAGTACTTC. Protein product: CARSPLKGVAGGLKETQYF.

This clone was observed at least ten times. This chain joins TRBV29-1 and TRBJ2-7; a possible D gene is TRBD2 (6 bases). Germline V CDR1 and CDR2: SQVTM, ANQGSEA. The CDR3 sequence is 15 residues long. V was trimmed by 4 bases and J by 0 bases, leaving 16 bases between them. CDR3 DNA: TGCAGCGTTGTCCCCCGGGACTCGAGCTCCTACGAGCAGTACTTC. Protein: CSVVPRDSSSYEQYF.

This clone was observed a few times. The CDR3 protein is CASSRGTSGIETQYF. Here the CDR3 DNA reads TGTGCCAGCAGCAGGGGGACTAGCGGGATTGAGACCCAGTACTTC. The V gene is TRBV5-8, the J gene TRBJ2-5; 13 bases line up with TRBD2. This CDR3 has 15 residues. The V and J ends lost 4 bases and 5 bases, in that order; junction bases with no gene match: 5. Germline CDR1 is SGHTS and CDR2 is YDEGEE.

This chain joins TRBV11-2 and TRBJ1-4; a possible D gene is TRBD1 (6 bases). V gave up 5 bases and J gave up 5 bases, with 9 bases separating them. Germline V gene lookup returns CDR1 SGHAT and CDR2 FQNNGV. The CDR3 length is 13 residues. In DNA form, the CDR3 reads TGTGCCAGCAGCCCAGGGACAAATGAAAAACTGTTTTTT. It yields the protein CASSPGTNEKLFF.

This clone was found a few times. The CDR3 loop reads CASSFADRGRYGYTF. CDR3 in DNA: TGTGCCAGCAGTTTCGCGGACAGGGGGCGGTATGGCTACACCTTC. This rearrangement joins TRBV28 to TRBJ1-2; 11 nucleotides match TRBD1. V was pared by 3 bases and J by 5 bases, with 5 bases of the junction left unmatched. The CDR3 consists of 15 residues. CDR1 is MDHEN, CDR2 SYDVKM, per germline.

This clone was seen more than once but under ten times. V and J are TRBV18 and TRBJ1-1; TRBD1 matches 9 bases. The CDR3 is 19 residues long. Looked up from germline, CDR1 is KGHSH and CDR2 is LQKENI. The V and J ends lost 1 base and 1 base, in that order; junction bases with no gene match: 13. Written as DNA, the CDR3 is TGTGCCAGCTCACCACGGGGGACCGGGACAGGGTTAAGGAACACTGAAGCTTTCTTT. Translation gives CASSPRGTGTGLRNTEAFF.

The J gene is TRBJ1-2, the V gene TRBV28, with TRBD1 matching 8 bases. This CDR3 has 13 amino acids. After removal of 7 bases from V and 2 bases from J, the junction contained 3 bases not matched to a gene. In germline, CDR1 is MDHEN, CDR2 SYDVKM. CDR3 DNA sequence: TGTGCCAGCACAGACAGGGGAAACTATGGCTACACCTTC. Translating gives CASTDRGNYGYTF.

This clone turned up a few times. V usage is TRBV6-4 and J usage is TRBJ1-1; maybe TRBD1 (6 bases). From germline, CDR1 is MRHNA and CDR2 SNTAGT. There are 13 residues in the CDR3. The V gene lost 4 bases and the J gene lost 1 base, with 7 bases spanning the gap. This CDR3 reads CASSADRNTEAFF. In DNA, the CDR3 is TGTGCCAGCAGTGCGGACAGGAACACTGAAGCTTTCTTT.

Only a few counts were recorded for this clone. The V and J genes are TRBV6-5 and TRBJ1-2; D is possibly TRBD1 (5 bases). The germline V gene encodes CDR1 MNHEY and CDR2 SVGAGI. V lost 7 bases and J 7 bases, leaving 16 bases between the germline ends. The CDR3 runs 13 residues. The CDR3 DNA reads TGTGCCAGCACCCTCCGGGCAGGGATTGGCTACACCTTC. Its protein product is CASTLRAGIGYTF.

V usage is TRBV6-1 and J usage is TRBJ1-6; 7 bases agree with TRBD1. V dropped 7 bases and J dropped 10; count of bases not matched to a gene: 7. Germline loops: CDR1 MNHNS, CDR2 SASEGT. The CDR3 consists of 13 residues. The CDR3 DNA sequence: TGTGCCAGCACCGGACAGGTCCACTCACCCCTCCACTTT. It encodes CASTGQVHSPLHF.

The chain carries TRBV18 and TRBJ2-3; D unclear. CDR1 KGHSH and CDR2 LQKENI come from the germline V gene. Trimming cost V 2 bases and J 0 bases, with 6 bases left between them. The CDR3 extends over 14 amino acids. The CDR3, as DNA: TGTGCCAGCTCACCAGAGGTTAGCACAGATACGCAGTATTTT. It is translated as CASSPEVSTDTQYF. The whole variable domain, remainder taken from reference TRBV18 and TRBJ2-3, is NAGVMQNPRHLVRRRGQEARLRCSPMKGHSHVYWYRQLPEEGLKFMVYLQKENIIDESGMPKERFSAEFPKEGPSILRIQQVVRGDSAAYFCASSPEVSTDTQYFGPGTRLTVL.

The V gene is TRBV28, the J gene TRBJ2-7, with D maybe TRBD2 (5 bases). Looked up from germline, CDR1 is MDHEN and CDR2 is SYDVKM. Trimming removed 3 bases at V and 4 bases at J, with 13 bases between. The CDR3 is made up of 14 amino acids. CDR3 in DNA: TGTGCCAGCAGTTTCTCTCTGGGCGGGTACGAGCAGTACTTC. Translated, it gives CASSFSLGGYEQYF.

The rearrangement uses TRBV5-1 and TRBJ1-4; 7 nucleotides align to TRBD1. In germline, CDR1 is SGHRS, CDR2 YFSETQ. The CDR3 totals 16 residues. The trim removed 0 bases at V and 0 bases at J, leaving 2 bases unmatched. CDR3 sequence: CASSLAGGTTNEKLFF. In DNA, the CDR3 is TGCGCCAGCAGCTTGGCAGGGGGAACAACTAATGAAAAACTGTTTTTT.